Below, 3 T cell receptor beta chains from the same sample are listed, as sequenced in a study of blood T cells in healthy people across ages. A sample-barcoded 5' primer and a J-beta primer mix were used in a second PCR of roughly 6 to 11 cycles. TCRdb used MiXCR to reprocess the 5' RACE reads, holding one entry per CDR3 protein. The data contain hundreds of thousands of distinct CDR3 sequences, 35% to 50% of them singletons. Sequencing input: blood. Receptor source: a man older than 75 in good health.

This clonotype turned up a few times. V gene TRBV4-3 combines with J gene TRBJ1-3; a weak D match, TRBD1 (6 bases). Trimming cost V 3 bases and J 4 bases, with 13 bases left between them. Per the germline V gene, CDR1 is LGHNA and CDR2 is YSLEER. The CDR3 loop spans 15 amino acids. CDR3 sequence: CASSHTQGSGNTIYF. In DNA form, the CDR3 reads TGCGCCAGCAGCCACACACAGGGATCCGGAAACACCATATATTTT.

This clonotype was picked up many times. This chain links TRBV28 with TRBJ1-5; D call uncertain. The CDR3 has 12 amino acids. Germline V CDR1 and CDR2: MDHEN, SYDVKM. V was cut by 1 base and J by 4 bases, with 2 bases left in between. DNA of the CDR3: TGTGCCAGCAGTTTATTGAATCAGCCCCAGCATTTT. This translates into CASSLLNQPQHF.

The rearrangement uses TRBV9 and TRBJ2-5; D might be TRBD1 or TRBD2, each matching 6 bases. The DNA end favors TRBJ2-1, so the J call may be wrong. The germline gives CDR1 SGDLS, CDR2 YYNGEE. The CDR3 is made up of 15 amino acids. This chain's CDR3 is CASSVAGGGEETQFF. CDR3 bases: TGTGCCAGCAGCGTAGCTGGGGGCGGGGAAGAGACCCAGTTCTTC.